This T cell receptor (beta chain) was identified in a study of shared clonotypes between healthy human individuals. Study as a whole: Used for every donor were three CD4 naive, three CD4 memory, two CD8 naive and one CD8 memory plate.

General observations from the study: The donor pool, a small one, limited the genetic and exposure-history diversity represented. A few donors had 4% to 6.5% of their naive CD4 clonotypes in common.

Method: immunoSEQ multiplex PCR; TCRdb's copy keeps in-frame clones and lacks some. The sample contains 85,000 to 100,000 clones, roughly three quarters of which appear only once. This clone was seen at least ten times. The antigen remains unidentified. One end of the junction fails to match germline, which may point to a read error. The V gene's germline CDR1 is DFQATT and CDR2 SNEGSKA (reference sequence). This CDR3 contains 11 residues. This receptor was identified in a young man in good health. V gene TRBV20-1 combines with J gene TRBJ2-1; D uncertain. The sample comprised memory CD8+ T cells sorted from blood. Subset: CD45RO+ cells pooled with CCR7-negative TemRA cells. Here the CDR3 reads CSARDGQVDLF. CDR3 bases: TGCAGTGCTAGAGATGGGCAGGTAGATCTCTTC.